A single sample is the source of the 3 T cell receptor beta chains below, sequenced in a study of Graves' ophthalmopathy and Graves' hyperthyroidism. The TCR beta CDR3 regions underwent amplification from RNA transcripts. HTBI-primed RT-PCR formed the first round, and a multiplex PCR formed the second. TCRdb independently ran MiXCR on the multiplex PCR reads; one entry per CDR3 protein. Of 660,000 or so distinct CDR3 sequences in the sample, about 38% were seen once. Sequenced material: peripheral blood. The receptors stem from an adult man with Graves' ophthalmopathy.

Of note for this clonotype: A clone one base away is much larger, so this may be a read error. This rearrangement joins TRBV12-3 or TRBV12-4 to TRBJ2-7; maybe TRBD1 (6 bases). CDR3 size: 16 residues. Trimming stripped 1 base from V and 1 base from J, with 14 bases between. In DNA form, the CDR3 reads TGTGCCAGCAGTTTAGGGTGGGCAGGGGTGTCCTACGAGCAGTACGTC. Its translation is CASSLGWAGVSYEQYV.

This clonotype occurred many times. The chain carries TRBV2 and TRBJ1-2, with D perhaps matching TRBD1 (6 bases). The CDR3 runs to 12 residues. Trimming shortened V by 10 bases and J by 8 bases, and 17 bases separated the two germline ends. In germline, CDR1 is SNHLY, CDR2 FYNNEI. CDR3 amino acids: CATSGGLWGYTF. In DNA form, the CDR3 reads TGTGCCACGAGTGGGGGGCTGTGGGGCTACACCTTC.

The chain couples TRBV5-1 to TRBJ1-4, with D maybe TRBD1 (6 bases). V was shortened by 4 bases and J by 8 bases, with 18 bases between the two germline ends. CDR1 and CDR2 from the germline V gene are SGHRS and YFSETQ. This CDR3 contains 15 residues. CDR3 sequence (DNA): TGCGCCAGCAGCCACAACAGGGCTAGGAGGGAAAAACTGTTTTTT. It encodes CASSHNRARREKLFF.